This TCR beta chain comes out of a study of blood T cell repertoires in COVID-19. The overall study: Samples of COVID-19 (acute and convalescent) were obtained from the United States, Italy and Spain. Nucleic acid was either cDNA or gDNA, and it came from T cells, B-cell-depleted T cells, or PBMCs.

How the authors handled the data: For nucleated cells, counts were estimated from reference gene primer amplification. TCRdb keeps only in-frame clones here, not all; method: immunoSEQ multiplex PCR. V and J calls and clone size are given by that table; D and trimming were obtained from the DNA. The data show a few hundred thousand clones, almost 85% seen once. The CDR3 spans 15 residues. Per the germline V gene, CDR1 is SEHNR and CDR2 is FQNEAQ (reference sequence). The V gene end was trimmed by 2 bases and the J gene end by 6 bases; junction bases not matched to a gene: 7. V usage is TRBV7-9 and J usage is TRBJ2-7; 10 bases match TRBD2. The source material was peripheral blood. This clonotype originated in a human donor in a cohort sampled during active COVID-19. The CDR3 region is CASSLKTSGVGEQYF. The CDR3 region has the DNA TGTGCCAGCAGCTTAAAAACTAGCGGGGTAGGCGAGCAGTACTTC.